The 28 T cell receptor beta chains reported below all come from one sample, sequenced in a study of read filtering for tumor transcriptome and immune sequencing. Molecular barcoded adaptors covering alpha/delta and beta/gamma chains were used on approximately 400 ng RNA. A single record per CDR3 protein comes from TCRdb applying MiXCR to the reads. The repertoire includes fewer than 35,000 distinct CDR3 sequences, approximately 18% of them detected once, and roughly 17% sits in the top ten. Sequencing used a population of CD138-negative cells sorted from bone marrow. The receptors shown here come from a donor at least 40 years old with multiple myeloma.

A note on this clonotype: Since a far larger clone is one base different, this is likely a read error. J is TRBJ2-1 and V is TRBV7-9, with D maybe TRBD2 (7 bases). Gene TRBJ2-7 matches the end of the DNA better, so the J call may be wrong. CDR1 SEHNR and CDR2 FQNEAQ come from the germline V gene (reference sequence). The CDR3 is 14 amino acids. CDR3 nucleotide sequence: TGTGCCAGCAGCTTAGGGGGGGGCTACAATGAGCAGTACTTC. As protein: CASSLGGGYNEQYF.

This clonotype was counted ten times or more. The chain joins TRBV19 to TRBJ1-5; D is ambiguous. The CDR3 sequence is 18 residues long. V lost 3 bases and J lost 0, with 18 bases in between. CDR1 and CDR2 (germline): LNHDA, SQIVND (reference sequence). The CDR3 nucleotides read TGTGCCAGTAGTATTGGCCTCCACCCTGCATATAGCAATCAGCCCCAGCATTTT. Its protein product is CASSIGLHPAYSNQPQHF. Based on the CDR3 plus reference TRBV19 and TRBJ1-5, the full variable domain is DGGITQSPKYLFRKEGQNVTLSCEQNLNHDAMYWYRQDPGQGLRLIYYSQIVNDFQKGDIAEGYSVSREKKESFPLTVTSAQKNPTAFYLCASSIGLHPAYSNQPQHFGDGTRLSIL.

This clonotype was picked up many times. V is TRBV20-1 and J is TRBJ2-7, with D tentatively TRBD2 (6 bases). The germline V and J ends were trimmed by 3 bases and 6 bases, with 12 bases remaining between them. This CDR3 has 12 amino acids. Looked up from germline, CDR1 is DFQATT and CDR2 is SNEGSKA (reference sequence). This CDR3 reads CSASHGRSEQYF. CDR3 nucleotide sequence: TGCAGTGCTAGTCACGGGAGATCCGAGCAGTACTTC.

As concerns this clonotype: A read error is possible here, since a much larger clone lies one base away. V usage is TRBV15 and J usage is TRBJ2-2; D may correspond to TRBD1 or TRBD2 (5 bases each). Germline V gives CDR1 LNHNV, CDR2 YYDKDF (reference sequence). The CDR3 loop spans 13 amino acids. This chain's CDR3 is CAASREGPGELFF. CDR3 nucleotide sequence: TGTGCCGCCAGCAGAGAGGGACCCGGGGAGCTGTTTTTT.

This clonotype came up many times. CDR3: CASSTVGETQYF. The CDR3 nucleotides are TGTGCCAGCAGTACCGTCGGAGAGACCCAGTACTTC. This chain joins TRBV6-6 and TRBJ2-5; D gene ambiguous. CDR3 length: 12 residues. V was clipped by 5 bases and J by 4 bases, with 8 bases between them. CDR1 and CDR2 from the germline V gene are MNHNY and SVGAGI (reference sequence).

This clonotype was observed at least ten times. V is TRBV21-1 and J is TRBJ1-1. TRBV21-1 is a pseudogene. The CDR3 is 13 amino acids. CDR3 sequence reads: CASSKGERSEAFF. In nucleotides, the CDR3 is TGTGCCAGCAGCAAAGGCGAGAGGTCTGAAGCTTTCTTT.

This chain connects TRBV29-1 to TRBJ2-7, with TRBD1 matching 9 bases. Per germline, CDR1 SQVTM and CDR2 ANQGSEA. CDR3 size: 13 residues. J gave up 4 bases and V 5 bases, and 6 bases lay outside the gene matches. CDR3 DNA: TGCAGCGTTACAGGGACAGGGAGGTACGAGCAGTACTTC. This encodes CSVTGTGRYEQYF.

The chain is built from TRBV5-5 and TRBJ1-1; D uncertain. Germline V lookup: CDR1 SGHKS, CDR2 YYEKEE (reference sequence). The CDR3 sequence is 13 residues long. V dropped 0 bases and J dropped 3 bases, with 6 bases sitting between them. The CDR3: CASSLVPYTEAFF. In DNA, the CDR3 is TGTGCCAGCAGCTTGGTACCTTACACTGAAGCTTTCTTT.

This clonotype came up many times. The chain recombines TRBV7-9 with TRBJ2-3; 12 bases map to TRBD2. Trimming cost V 4 bases and J 2 bases; bases outside gene matches: 4. Germline CDR1 is SEHNR and CDR2 is FQNEAQ (reference sequence). The CDR3 runs 16 residues. The CDR3 coding sequence is TGTGCCAGCAGCTCGGGACTAGCGGGTCCCACAGATACGCAGTATTTT. Its translation: CASSSGLAGPTDTQYF.

By proportion, this clonotype is medium-sized. The V gene is TRBV5-1, the J gene TRBJ2-1, with TRBD1 matching over 8 bases. The CDR3 sequence is 15 residues long. CDR1 and CDR2 (germline): SGHRS, YFSETQ. Trimming took 3 bases from V and 3 from J; bases not matched to a gene: 5. Here the CDR3 reads CASSWGDRFYNEQFF. The CDR3 region has the DNA TGCGCCAGCAGCTGGGGGGACAGGTTCTACAATGAGCAGTTCTTC.

This clonotype was seen at least ten times. The chain links TRBV5-6 to TRBJ2-5; TRBD2 matches 13 bases. Germline assignment: CDR1 SGHDT and CDR2 YYEEEE. V was clipped by 3 bases and J by 5 bases; unmatched bases: 16. The CDR3 runs to 19 residues. CDR3 residues: CASSSRLAGGTPTDETQYF. DNA for the CDR3: TGTGCCAGCAGCTCCCGACTAGCGGGAGGTACGCCCACAGATGAGACCCAGTACTTC.

In this sample, this clonotype turned up many times. The chain has TRBV10-1 and TRBJ2-7, with D perhaps TRBD1 or TRBD2 (7 bases each). In germline, CDR1 is WNHNN, CDR2 SYGVQD (reference sequence). This CDR3 is 14 amino acids long. Trimming removed 3 bases at V and 3 bases at J, with 12 bases between. Written as DNA, the CDR3 is TGCGCCAGCAGTGACCCCAGGGGGGGCTACGAGCAGTACTTC. Amino acids: CASSDPRGGYEQYF.

Remarks on this clonotype: Possible read error: a much larger clone is one base away. The V and J genes are TRBV11-2 and TRBJ2-1; 9 nucleotides line up with TRBD2. Germline V gene sequence: CDR1 SGHAT, CDR2 FQNNGV. CDR3 length: 14 amino acids. CDR3 amino acids: CASSLAGGLGEQIF. The CDR3 DNA is TGTGCCAGCAGCTTGGCGGGGGGGCTCGGTGAGCAGATCTTC.

This clonotype was observed many times. This chain joins TRBV6-6 and TRBJ1-3; no definite D call. Germline V gene sequence: CDR1 MNHNY, CDR2 SVGAGI (reference sequence). The germline V and J ends were trimmed by 0 bases and 0 bases, with 6 bases remaining between them. CDR3 length: 15 amino acids. CDR3: CASSYSQASGNTIYF. In DNA, the CDR3 is TGTGCCAGCAGTTACTCTCAAGCCTCTGGAAACACCATATATTTT.

In its sample, this clonotype was seen a few times. J is TRBJ1-1 and V is TRBV7-9; 8 bases are shared with TRBD1. Unmatched junction bases numbered 7, after V lost 5 bases and J lost 5 bases. Germline CDR1 is SEHNR and CDR2 is FQNEAQ (reference sequence). This CDR3 has 14 amino acids. The CDR3 spells CASSTEGQGTEAFF. Written as DNA, the CDR3 is TGTGCCAGCAGCACAGAAGGACAGGGAACTGAAGCTTTCTTT.

As to this clonotype: One end of the junction is discordant with germline, which a read error may explain. The rearrangement uses TRBV28 and TRBJ2-1; perhaps TRBD2 as D (5 bases). Per the germline V gene, CDR1 is MDHEN and CDR2 is SYDVKM. The CDR3 consists of 15 residues. CDR3 in DNA: TGTGTCAGCATCCAGGTGGGAGCCTCCTACAATGAGCAGTTCTTC. Protein: CVSIQVGASYNEQFF.

In the case of this clonotype: No conserved phenylalanine or tryptophan is present at the end of the CDR3, so a read error is the likely explanation. The CDR3 DNA reads TGTGCCAGCAGCCCGGGACAGGCAGGCACAGATACGCAGTATCTT. Translating it yields CASSPGQAGTDTQYL. The chain joins TRBV7-9 to TRBJ2-3; 8 nucleotides line up with TRBD1. The germline V gene encodes CDR1 SEHNR and CDR2 FQNEAQ (reference sequence). The CDR3 spans 15 residues. After removal of 5 bases from V and 1 base from J, the junction contained 5 bases not matched to a gene.

This clonotype was recorded at least ten times. The chain joins TRBV7-9 to TRBJ2-7; D remains ambiguous. This CDR3 region has 13 residues. Per the germline V gene, CDR1 is SEHNR and CDR2 is FQNEAQ (reference sequence). Trimming pared 6 bases from V and 5 bases from J, leaving 14 bases between. CDR3 DNA: TGTGCCAGCAGGCCCCCCTCGGTTAACGAGCAGTACTTC. Its translation is CASRPPSVNEQYF.

This chain's CDR3 is CASSKAETSFNEQFF. The CDR3, as DNA: TGTGCCAGCAGCAAGGCCGAGACTAGCTTTAATGAGCAGTTCTTC. J is TRBJ2-1 and V is TRBV3-1, with TRBD2 identical over 7 bases. The V gene's germline CDR1 is LGHDT and CDR2 YNNKEL (reference sequence). Trimming removed 5 bases from V and 7 bases from J; junction bases left unmatched: 11. The CDR3 has 15 residues.

Concerning this clonotype: One base away lies a much larger clone, so this may be a sequencing read error. No conserved phenylalanine or tryptophan is present at the end of the CDR3, so a read error is the likely explanation. J is TRBJ2-1 and V is TRBV6-1; 8 bases fit TRBD2. The CDR3 runs 17 residues. V shed 5 bases and J 4 bases; nucleotides not matched to a gene: 13. Germline lookup yields CDR1 MNHNS and CDR2 SASEGT. This chain's CDR3 is CASSWGAGGGTYNEQFL. CDR3 DNA: TGTGCCAGCAGTTGGGGTGCGGGAGGCGGGACTTACAATGAGCAGTTCCTC.

This clonotype was picked up many times. This chain connects TRBV20-1 to TRBJ2-5; the D is unclear. This CDR3 comprises 14 residues. V shed 8 bases and J shed 2 bases, with 18 bases lying between them. Per the germline V gene, CDR1 is DFQATT and CDR2 is SNEGSKA (reference sequence). The CDR3 sequence is CSPFQWSGQETQYF. In DNA, the CDR3 is TGCAGTCCATTCCAATGGAGTGGTCAAGAGACCCAGTACTTC.

This clonotype was seen repeatedly, ten times or more. The chain has TRBV28 and TRBJ1-1; tentatively, D is TRBD1 (5 bases). Deletions cut 5 bases from V and 1 base from J, with 11 bases between. CDR1 is MDHEN, CDR2 SYDVKM, per germline. This CDR3 region has 14 residues. CDR3 amino acids: CASSQGSWNTEAFF. DNA for the CDR3: TGTGCCAGCAGTCAGGGCTCTTGGAACACTGAAGCTTTCTTT.

This clonotype appeared many times. V and J are TRBV5-1 and TRBJ2-5; 7 bases agree with TRBD1. This CDR3 has 15 amino acids. The germline gives CDR1 SGHRS, CDR2 YFSETQ. V shed 0 bases and J 1 base; nucleotides not matched to a gene: 3. The CDR3 region is CASSLEGTAQETQYF. DNA of the CDR3: TGCGCCAGCAGCTTGGAGGGGACAGCCCAAGAGACCCAGTACTTC.

The rearrangement links TRBV7-9 to TRBJ2-7; possibly TRBD2 for D (6 bases). Germline CDR1 reads SEHNR; CDR2 reads FQNEAQ (reference sequence). The CDR3 loop spans 12 amino acids. V lost 7 bases and J 7 bases, leaving 14 bases between the germline ends. The CDR3 reads CASIFGGWEQYF. CDR3 bases: TGTGCCAGCATCTTCGGGGGTTGGGAGCAGTACTTC.

The V gene is TRBV19, the J gene TRBJ2-5; D may be TRBD1 (6 bases). V shed 3 bases and J shed 6 bases, with 14 bases lying between them. This CDR3 has 14 residues. CDR1 is LNHDA and CDR2 is SQIVND in the germline V gene (reference sequence). In DNA, the CDR3 is TGTGCCAGTAGTATGGCAGGGGTTTTGAAGACCCAGTACTTC. It is translated as CASSMAGVLKTQYF.

In its sample, this clonotype was seen many times. The gene calls are TRBV7-9 and TRBJ2-7, with D possibly TRBD2 on 6 matching bases. The germline V and J ends were trimmed by 3 bases and 0 bases, with 9 bases remaining between them. Germline V CDR1 and CDR2: SEHNR, FQNEAQ (reference sequence). The CDR3 runs 14 residues. CDR3 bases: TGTGCCAGCAGCTTGGCGGGAACCTCCTACGAGCAGTACTTC. Encoded protein: CASSLAGTSYEQYF.

This clonotype has ten or more counts. The chain employs TRBV6-5 and TRBJ2-3; 9 positions agree with TRBD2. The V and J ends lost 4 bases and 1 base, in that order; junction bases with no gene match: 6. The CDR3 is made up of 16 amino acids. From germline, CDR1 is MNHEY and CDR2 SVGAGI. CDR3 DNA: TGTGCCAGCAGTTGGGGACTAGCTGGCGGCACAGATACGCAGTATTTT. This sequence encodes CASSWGLAGGTDTQYF.

As to this clonotype: A read error may account for a junction end that differs from germline. The chain uses TRBV7-2 and TRBJ2-7, with no clear D. The CDR3 contains 13 residues. Germline-derived CDR1 and CDR2 are SGHTA and FQGNSA. The CDR3 loop is CASSWACGYERYF. The CDR3, as DNA: TGTGCCAGCAGCTGGGCATGCGGCTACGAGCGGTACTTC. The variable domain in full, with the rest retrieved from reference TRBV7-2 and TRBJ2-7, is GAGVSQSPSNKVTEKGKDVELRCDPISGHTALYWYRQSLGQGLEFLIYFQGNSAPDKSGLPSDRFSAERTGGSVSTLTIQRTQQEDSAVYLCASSWACGYERYFGPGTRLTVT.